These 8 T cell receptor beta chains were all obtained from the same sample, sequenced in a study of vaccination and CD4 T cells after COVID-19. With the Oncomine TCR Beta short-read assay, DNA from cultured CD4+ T cells was sequenced. TCRdb ran MiXCR on the PCR reads and lists one entry per CDR3 protein. The sample holds roughly 14,000 distinct CDR3 sequences; about 46% are singletons and the top ten take approximately 15%. Antigens of these TCRs are unknown. Noted treatment: roughly nine-day PBMC culture with coronavirus spike peptide pools or control peptides (ViraFEST assay). The sample was cultured CD4+ T cells from blood. The receptors here all came from a human donor with COVID-19.

This chain joins TRBV19 and TRBJ2-2, with 9 bases fitting TRBD1. J was trimmed by 4 bases and V by 6 bases; bases with no gene match: 6. Germline-derived CDR1 and CDR2 are LNHDA and SQIVND (reference sequence). The CDR3 spans 15 residues. The CDR3 is CASRPGTGSTGELFF. CDR3 DNA: TGTGCCAGTAGACCCGGGACAGGGAGCACCGGGGAGCTGTTTTTT.

This chain links TRBV29-1 with TRBJ1-2, with D hard to call. CDR1 SQVTM and CDR2 ANQGSEA come from the germline V gene. V lost 6 bases and J 0 bases, leaving 11 bases between the germline ends. CDR3 length: 13 residues. For the CDR3, the DNA is TGCAGCGTCGAAACACTTCCTAACTATGGCTACACCTTC. Its protein is CSVETLPNYGYTF. Filled out from reference TRBV29-1 and TRBJ1-2, the complete variable domain reads SAVISQKPSRDICQRGTSLTIQCQVDSQVTMMFWYRQQPGQSLTLIATANQGSEATYESGFVIDKFPISRPNLTFSTLTVSNMSPEDSSIYLCSVETLPNYGYTFGSGTRLTVV.

This clonotype was counted only a few times. This chain's CDR3 is CSIYRGDSPLHF. Written as DNA, the CDR3 is TGCAGTATATACAGGGGTGATTCACCCCTCCACTTT. V and J are TRBV20-1 and TRBJ1-6; 7 nucleotides line up with TRBD1. This CDR3 spans 12 amino acids. Germline V gives CDR1 DFQATT, CDR2 SNEGSKA (reference sequence). Germline trimming cut 8 bases from V and 8 bases from J; bases unmatched to any gene: 6.

This chain connects TRBV15 to TRBJ1-4, with D unresolved. Trimming removed 3 bases at V and 7 bases at J, with 6 bases between. CDR3 length: 12 residues. Germline V CDR1 and CDR2: LNHNV, YYDKDF (reference sequence). The DNA of the CDR3 is TGTGCCACCAGCAGGGCCGCTGAAAAACTGTTTTTT. Amino acid sequence: CATSRAAEKLFF. The variable domain in full, completed from reference TRBV15 and TRBJ1-4, reads DAMVIQNPRYQVTQFGKPVTLSCSQTLNHNVMYWYQQKSSQAPKLLFHYYDKDFNNEADTPDNFQSRRPNTSFCFLDIRSPGLGDTAMYLCATSRAAEKLFFGSGTQLSVL.

This sequence joins TRBV20-1 and TRBJ2-3; D remains unclear. The CDR3 sequence is 12 residues long. Germline V gene data show CDR1 as DFQATT and CDR2 as SNEGSKA (reference sequence). V shed 0 bases and J shed 4 bases, with 5 bases lying between them. CDR3 DNA sequence: TGCAGTGCTAGAGATGGCCCAGATACGCAGTATTTT. Encoded protein: CSARDGPDTQYF.

The gene calls are TRBV30 and TRBJ1-3; TRBD1 aligns across 8 bases. J gave up 0 bases and V 5 bases, and 9 bases lay outside the gene matches. Germline-derived CDR1 and CDR2 are GTSNPN and SVGIG (reference sequence). There are 16 residues in the CDR3. For the CDR3, the DNA is TGTGCCTGGGGGTTTCAGGGGGCGAACTCTGGAAACACCATATATTTT. It is translated as CAWGFQGANSGNTIYF.

J is TRBJ2-7 and V is TRBV7-2, with TRBD2 matching over 7 bases. This CDR3 spans 15 amino acids. Germline values: CDR1 SGHTA, CDR2 FQGNSA. The junction had 5 bases not matched to a gene; V was cut back by 3 bases and J by 0 bases. The CDR3 bases are TGTGCCAGCAGCTTGGAGCGGGGACCCTCCTACGAGCAGTACTTC. It encodes CASSLERGPSYEQYF.

The chain carries TRBV12-3 or TRBV12-4 and TRBJ2-3; the match to TRBD2 covers 8 bases. V lost 10 bases and J lost 4; bases outside the gene matches: 4. The CDR3 runs to 12 residues. The DNA for the CDR3 is TGTGCCACCGGACTAGCCTCAGATACGCAGTATTTT. This codes for CATGLASDTQYF.